The text below deals with one TCR beta chain. This entry comes from a study of T-cell memory formation after mild COVID-19. From the 5' RACE reads, TCRdb called clonotypes with MiXCR, one entry per CDR3 protein. The sample lists roughly 350,000 distinct CDR3 sequences, about an eighth occurring once. Sample: PBMCs or a T cell subset sorted from them (not recorded which). This TCR was sampled from a man aged 18 to 29 who had mild COVID-19 (a few samples of this study predate the infection). Cell type and time point are not known.

This CDR3 reads CASSHYSNQPQHF. In DNA, the CDR3 is TGTGCCAGCAGCCACTATAGCAATCAGCCCCAGCATTTT. The J gene is TRBJ1-5, the V gene TRBV7-8; unclear D gene. Germline values: CDR1 SGHVS, CDR2 FQNEAQ. With 5 bases removed from V and 0 bases from J, the gap between germline ends came to 5 bases. This CDR3 comprises 13 residues. The full variable domain, completed using reference TRBV7-8 and TRBJ1-5, is GAGVSQSPRYKVAKRGQDVALRCDPISGHVSLFWYQQALGQGPEFLTYFQNEAQLDKSGLPSDRFFAERPEGSVSTLKIQRTQQEDSAVYLCASSHYSNQPQHFGDGTRLSIL.